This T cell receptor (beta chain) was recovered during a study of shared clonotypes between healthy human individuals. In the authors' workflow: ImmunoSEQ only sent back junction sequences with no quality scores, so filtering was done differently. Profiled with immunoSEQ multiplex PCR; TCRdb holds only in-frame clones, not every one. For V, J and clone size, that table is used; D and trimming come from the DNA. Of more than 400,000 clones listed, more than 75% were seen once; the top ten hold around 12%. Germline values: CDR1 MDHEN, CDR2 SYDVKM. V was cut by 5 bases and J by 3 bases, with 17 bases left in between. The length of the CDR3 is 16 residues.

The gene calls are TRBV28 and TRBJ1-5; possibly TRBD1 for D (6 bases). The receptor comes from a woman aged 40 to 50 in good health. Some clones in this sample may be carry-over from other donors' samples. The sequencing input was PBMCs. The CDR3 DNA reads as TGTGCCAGCAGTGCTTTTAGCACAGGGTTCAATCAGCCCCAGCATTTT. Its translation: CASSAFSTGFNQPQHF.